The rows below give T cell receptor beta chains drawn from one sample of a study of blood T cell repertoires in COVID-19. TCRdb's copy holds only in-frame clones and misses some; the assay was immunoSEQ multiplex PCR. Seen here are approximately 75,000 clones, 75% to 95% observed once, and the top ten hold 6.9%. Sequencing was carried out using peripheral blood. These receptors were collected from a human donor in a cohort sampled during active COVID-19. Each CDR3 is given with its conserved first and last residue.

TRBV24-1,CATGESTDTQYF
TRBV10-1,CASSRYRQAWQETQYF
TRBV9,CASSPKPGTGVHEQFF
TRBV10-3,CAISDTLGFFEHF
TRBV7-2,CASSLGGGHYGYTF
TRBV19,CASSIPPGTSGRTDTQYF
TRBV5-1,CASSLARSRTATYEQYF
TRBV5-1,CASSPTSGTLTEQFF
TRBV9,CASSVDDAMGAEAFF
TRBV29-1,CSIRQSGTGGEANYGYTF
TRBV24-1,CATSGQTGELFF
TRBV10-3,CAISEGIAGGETQYF
TRBV30,CAWSQGVNQPQHF
TRBV12-3/TRBV12-4,CASTPDAGYEQYF
TRBV6-5,CASSYSGTAVGEQFF
TRBV9,CASSVSGGVGGELFF
TRBV23-1,CASSQWNRGKHF
TRBV23-1,CASSPNTTGGVHEQYF
TRBV4-1,CASSQGVADTQYF
TRBV6-5,CASSYSGLYSGNTIYF
TRBV9,CASSVLGTGFYEQYF
TRBV12-2,CASRPGGPPATNEKLFF
TRBV27,CASSLSRQGIYASPLHF
TRBV25-1,CASRGLAGGSEQYF
TRBV18,CASSPAGQANEKLFF
TRBV28,CASSITGQSNTGELFF
TRBV6-5,CASSYVGGTEQYF
TRBV7-2,CASSLVRGGGDTQYF
TRBV7-2,CASSLAPGNYGYTF
TRBV11-2,CAIIQAGTDTQYF
TRBV9,CASSVAPRGGGGAEETQYF
TRBV3-1/TRBV3-2,CASSQRRSYEQYF
TRBV11-2,CASSTQDRAREKLFF
TRBV12-3/TRBV12-4,CASSRGSGYTF
TRBV5-1,CASSLQGGGHGYTF
TRBV6-5,CATTSPERGGEQFF
TRBV9,CASSVEGTRNTEAFF
TRBV27,CASSLSASGGAGANVLTF
TRBV30,CAWSLQGDEQYF
TRBV7-2,CASRKTGPETQYF
TRBV29-1,CSVETGTGSGDTQYF
TRBV19,CASTFGGRSSYNEQFF
TRBV13,CASSPQGGGYTF
TRBV6-5,CASSYSGLGPNYGYTF
TRBV10-1,CASMDRGNTGELFF
TRBV27,CASSQGQLNTEAFF
TRBV9,CASSVGENRAAGELFF
TRBV28,CASRPVLTLQGVRAFF
TRBV4-1,CASSQDRQDSYNSPLHF
TRBV6-6,CASSQDRGYEQYF
TRBV6-6,CASTLGGRGQTQYF
TRBV18,CASSPRQGHGKNAIYF
TRBV2,CASRPPGLAGGTDTQYF
TRBV19,CASSGGLAGGYNEQFF
TRBV14,CASSPLAGGISGANVLTF